The 2 T cell receptor beta chains given below trace back to one sample, sequenced in a study of T cells of healthy individuals. TCRdb reanalysed the 5' RACE reads using MiXCR and keeps one entry per CDR3 protein. The sample has approximately 100,000 distinct CDR3 sequences, 15% to 20% seen once. Receptor source: a human donor in good health.

The chain uses TRBV20-1 and TRBJ1-5; D possibly corresponds to TRBD1 (5 bases). The V gene's germline CDR1 is DFQATT and CDR2 SNEGSKA (reference sequence). This CDR3 comprises 14 residues. V gave up 4 bases and J gave up 0 bases, with 10 bases separating them. The CDR3 DNA reads TGCAGTGCTAACGGTGACAGTAGCAATCAGCCCCAGCATTTT. This translates into CSANGDSSNQPQHF.

The chain uses TRBV3-1 and TRBJ2-2; no firm D call. The CDR3 length is 13 residues. V lost 3 bases and J lost 3, with 5 bases in between. Germline V gene data show CDR1 as LGHDT and CDR2 as YNNKEL (reference sequence). CDR3 amino acids: CASSHGDTGELFF. In nucleotides, the CDR3 is TGTGCCAGCAGCCACGGTGACACCGGGGAGCTGTTTTTT.